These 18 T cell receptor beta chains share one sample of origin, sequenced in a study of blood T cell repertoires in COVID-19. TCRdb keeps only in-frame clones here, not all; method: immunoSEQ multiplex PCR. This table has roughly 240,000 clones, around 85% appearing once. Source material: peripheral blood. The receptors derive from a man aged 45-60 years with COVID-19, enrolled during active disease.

CDR3 protein: CASRANLAKNIQYF. CDR3 DNA sequence: TGTGCCAGCAGAGCTAACCTAGCCAAAAACATTCAGTACTTC. The chain links TRBV7-2 to TRBJ2-4; D remains unclear. The germline V gene encodes CDR1 SGHTA and CDR2 FQGNSA. Between the trimmed V and J ends, which lost 6 bases and 0 bases, there was a span of 9 bases. This CDR3 has 14 amino acids. The whole variable domain, filled in from reference TRBV7-2 and TRBJ2-4, reads GAGVSQSPSNKVTEKGKDVELRCDPISGHTALYWYRQSLGQGLEFLIYFQGNSAPDKSGLPSDRFSAERTGGSVSTLTIQRTQQEDSAVYLCASRANLAKNIQYFGAGTRLSVL.

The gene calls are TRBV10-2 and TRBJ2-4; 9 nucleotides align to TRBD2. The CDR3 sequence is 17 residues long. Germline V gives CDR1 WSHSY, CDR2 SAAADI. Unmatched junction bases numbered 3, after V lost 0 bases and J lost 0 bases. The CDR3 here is CASSESRLAVAKNIQYF. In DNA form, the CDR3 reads TGCGCCAGCAGTGAGTCGAGACTAGCGGTAGCCAAAAACATTCAGTACTTC.

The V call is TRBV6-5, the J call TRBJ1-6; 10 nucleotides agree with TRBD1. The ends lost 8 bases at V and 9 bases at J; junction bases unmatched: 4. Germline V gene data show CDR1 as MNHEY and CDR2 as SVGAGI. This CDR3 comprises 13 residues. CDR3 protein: CASARDRGSPLHF. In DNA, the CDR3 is TGTGCCAGCGCAAGGGACAGGGGTTCACCCCTCCACTTT.

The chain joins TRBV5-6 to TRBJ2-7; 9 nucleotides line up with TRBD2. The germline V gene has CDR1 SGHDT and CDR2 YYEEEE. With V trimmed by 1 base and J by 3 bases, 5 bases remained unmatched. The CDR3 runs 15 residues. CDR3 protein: CASSLLAGDDYEQYF. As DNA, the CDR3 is TGTGCCAGCAGCTTGTTAGCGGGGGACGACTACGAGCAGTACTTC.

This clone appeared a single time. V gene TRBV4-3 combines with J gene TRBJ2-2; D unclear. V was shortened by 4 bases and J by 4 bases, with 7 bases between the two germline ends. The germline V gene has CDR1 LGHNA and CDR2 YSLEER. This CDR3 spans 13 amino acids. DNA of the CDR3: TGCGCCAGCAGCCCTAGTGGCACCGGGGAGCTGTTTTTT. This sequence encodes CASSPSGTGELFF.

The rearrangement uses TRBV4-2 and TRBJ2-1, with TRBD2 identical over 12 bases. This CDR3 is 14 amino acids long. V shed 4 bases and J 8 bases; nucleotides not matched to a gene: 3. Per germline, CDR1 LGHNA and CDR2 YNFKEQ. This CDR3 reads CASSPSGGAYEQFF. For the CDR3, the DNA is TGTGCCAGCAGCCCTAGCGGGGGGGCCTATGAGCAGTTCTTC.

The CDR3 nucleotides are TGTGCCATCAGTGAGGCGACAGTAACCTACGAGCAGTACTTC. Translation gives CAISEATVTYEQYF. The rearrangement joins TRBV10-3 to TRBJ2-7; weak D call: TRBD1 (5 bases). This CDR3 is built from 14 residues. Per germline, CDR1 ENHRY and CDR2 SYGVKD. Trimming removed 2 bases from V and 2 bases from J, with 10 bases in between.

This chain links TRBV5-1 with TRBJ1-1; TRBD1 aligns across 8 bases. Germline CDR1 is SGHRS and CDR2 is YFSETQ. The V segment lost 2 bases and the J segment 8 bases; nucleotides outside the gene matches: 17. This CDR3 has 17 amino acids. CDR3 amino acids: CASSFGQGGMRKEEAFF. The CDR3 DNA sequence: TGCGCCAGCAGCTTTGGACAGGGTGGGATGAGAAAGGAGGAAGCTTTCTTT.

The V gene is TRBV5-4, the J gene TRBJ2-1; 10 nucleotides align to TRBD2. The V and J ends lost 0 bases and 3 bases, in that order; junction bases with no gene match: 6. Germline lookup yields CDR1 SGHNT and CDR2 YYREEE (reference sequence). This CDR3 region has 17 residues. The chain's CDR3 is CASSLEIAGGLYNEQFF. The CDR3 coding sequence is TGTGCCAGCAGCTTGGAAATAGCGGGGGGACTCTACAATGAGCAGTTCTTC.

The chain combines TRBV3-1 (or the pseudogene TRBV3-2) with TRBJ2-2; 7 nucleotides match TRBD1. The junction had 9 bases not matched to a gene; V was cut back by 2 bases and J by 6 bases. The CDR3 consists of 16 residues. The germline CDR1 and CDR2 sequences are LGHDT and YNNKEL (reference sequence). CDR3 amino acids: CASSQYTGVSAGELFF. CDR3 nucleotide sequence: TGTGCCAGCAGCCAATACACAGGGGTTAGTGCCGGGGAGCTGTTTTTT.

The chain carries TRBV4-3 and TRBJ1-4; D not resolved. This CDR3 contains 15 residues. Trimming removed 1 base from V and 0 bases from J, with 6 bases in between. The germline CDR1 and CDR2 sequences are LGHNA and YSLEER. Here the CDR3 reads CASSQGTATNEKLFF. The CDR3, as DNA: TGCGCCAGCAGCCAAGGTACAGCAACTAATGAAAAACTGTTTTTT.

In nucleotides, the CDR3 is TGTGCCAGCAGCCCGGGACTAGCGGGGCTGAACACCGGGGAGCTGTTTTTT. It codes for CASSPGLAGLNTGELFF. V and J are TRBV5-4 and TRBJ2-2; the match to TRBD2 covers 13 bases. The CDR3 totals 17 residues. V lost 4 bases to trimming and J lost 1 base; unmatched junction nucleotides: 4. Germline lookup yields CDR1 SGHNT and CDR2 YYREEE (reference sequence). The full variable domain, in which reference TRBV5-4 and TRBJ2-2 provide the parts outside the CDR3, is ETGVTQSPTHLIKTRGQQVTLRCSSQSGHNTVSWYQQALGQGPQFIFQYYREEENGRGNFPPRFSGLQFPNYSSELNVNALELDDSALYLCASSPGLAGLNTGELFFGEGSRLTVL.

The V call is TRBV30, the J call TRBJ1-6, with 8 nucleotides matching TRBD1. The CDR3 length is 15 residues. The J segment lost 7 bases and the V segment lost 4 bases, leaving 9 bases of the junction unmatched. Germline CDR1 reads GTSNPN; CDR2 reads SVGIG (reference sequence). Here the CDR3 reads CAWTRQGKWNSPLHF. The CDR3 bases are TGTGCCTGGACCAGACAGGGGAAATGGAATTCACCCCTCCACTTT.

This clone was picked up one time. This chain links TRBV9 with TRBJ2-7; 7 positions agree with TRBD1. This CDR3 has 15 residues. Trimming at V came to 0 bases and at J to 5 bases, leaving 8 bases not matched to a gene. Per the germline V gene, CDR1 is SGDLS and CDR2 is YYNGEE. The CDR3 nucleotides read TGTGCCAGCAGCGTAGGAACAGGGGTAATGCACGAGCAGTACTTC. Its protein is CASSVGTGVMHEQYF.

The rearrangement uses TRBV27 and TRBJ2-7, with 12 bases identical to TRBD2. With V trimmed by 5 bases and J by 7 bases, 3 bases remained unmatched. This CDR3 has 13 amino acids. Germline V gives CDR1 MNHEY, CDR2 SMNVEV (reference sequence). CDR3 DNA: TGTGCCAGCAGTGGACTAGCGGGGCGTGAGCAGTACTTC. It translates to CASSGLAGREQYF.

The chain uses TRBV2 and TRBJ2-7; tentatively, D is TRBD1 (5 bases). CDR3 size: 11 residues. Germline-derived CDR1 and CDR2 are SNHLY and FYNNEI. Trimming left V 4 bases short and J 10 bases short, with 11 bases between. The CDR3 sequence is CASSANRLQYF. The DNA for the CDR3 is TGTGCCAGCAGTGCAAACAGGCTTCAGTACTTC.

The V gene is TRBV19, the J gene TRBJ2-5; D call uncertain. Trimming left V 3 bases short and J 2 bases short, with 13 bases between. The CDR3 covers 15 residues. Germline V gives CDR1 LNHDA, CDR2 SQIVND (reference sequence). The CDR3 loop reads CASSMGALIQETQYF. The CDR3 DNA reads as TGTGCCAGTAGTATGGGCGCCCTAATACAAGAGACCCAGTACTTC.

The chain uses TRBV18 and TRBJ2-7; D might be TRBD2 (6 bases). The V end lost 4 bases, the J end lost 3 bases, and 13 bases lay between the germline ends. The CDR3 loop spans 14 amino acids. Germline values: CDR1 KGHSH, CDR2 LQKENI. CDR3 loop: CASSLPGLNYEQYF. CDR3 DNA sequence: TGTGCCAGCTCACTCCCGGGACTTAACTACGAGCAGTACTTC. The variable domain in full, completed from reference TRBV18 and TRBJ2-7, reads NAGVMQNPRHLVRRRGQEARLRCSPMKGHSHVYWYRQLPEEGLKFMVYLQKENIIDESGMPKERFSAEFPKEGPSILRIQQVVRGDSAAYFCASSLPGLNYEQYFGPGTRLTVT.